This is a list of T cell receptor beta chains from one sample in a study of neoadjuvant anti-PD-1 for oral cavity cancer. Repertoires were generated with immunoSEQ multiplex PCR, while TCRdb's copy carries only in-frame clones and drops some. The table has tens of thousands of clones, approximately 82% seen once; the top ten hold roughly 3.5%. The source was PBMCs, collected before nivolumab (anti-PD-1) treatment. These receptors originate from a person aged 35-79 years with oral cavity squamous cell carcinoma. Both conserved end residues are part of each CDR3. D genes are given only for firm matches. A clone size is listed for some rows: how often the clone was seen (once, few, many), or a class if it is expanded.

>TRBV2|TRBD2|TRBJ2-1|once
CASHRTSGSFDEQFF
TGTGCCAGCCACCGGACTAGCGGGAGTTTCGATGAGCAGTTCTTC
>TRBV5-1|.|TRBJ1-1|.
CASSFAENTEAFF
TGCGCCAGCAGCTTTGCAGAGAACACTGAAGCTTTCTTT
>TRBV19|.|TRBJ1-3|.
CASSPYWWGASGNTIYF
TGTGCCAGTAGTCCCTATTGGTGGGGAGCCTCTGGAAACACCATATATTTT
>TRBV10-3|.|TRBJ1-6|.
CAISETGQSNSPLHF
TGTGCCATCAGTGAGACAGGACAGAGTAATTCACCCCTCCACTTT
>TRBV2|.|TRBJ2-1|.
CASDSSGYNEQFF
TGTGCCAGCGACAGTAGCGGTTACAATGAGCAGTTCTTC
>TRBV2|.|TRBJ2-2|.
CASSTTANTGELFF
TGTGCCAGCAGTACGACAGCCAACACCGGGGAGCTGTTTTTT
>TRBV7-9|.|TRBJ1-2|.
CASSLVEGRVGYTF
TGTGCCAGCAGCTTAGTCGAGGGCAGGGTCGGCTACACCTTC
>TRBV25-1|TRBD1|TRBJ2-5|.
CASASAPGQGAEETQYF
TGTGCCAGCGCCTCCGCCCCGGGACAGGGGGCGGAAGAGACCCAGTACTTC
>TRBV9|.|TRBJ2-1|few
CASSVGTNNEQFF
TGTGCCAGCAGCGTAGGGACCAACAATGAGCAGTTCTTC
>TRBV27|.|TRBJ1-6|.
CASSPPSGSYNSPLHF
TGTGCCAGCAGTCCTCCTAGCGGCTCCTATAATTCACCCCTCCACTTT
>TRBV27|TRBD1|TRBJ2-5|once
CASSIGQAFQETQYF
TGTGCCAGCAGCATCGGACAGGCATTCCAAGAGACCCAGTACTTC
>TRBV19|.|TRBJ2-7|.
CASSMRRTYEQYF
TGTGCCAGTAGTATGAGGCGGACCTACGAGCAGTACTTC
>TRBV2|.|TRBJ1-4|once
CASMTVTNEKLFF
TGTGCCAGCATGACAGTAACTAATGAAAAACTGTTTTTT
>TRBV5-1|.|TRBJ1-2|.
CASLGGAGTNYGYTF
TGCGCCAGCCTCGGGGGGGCAGGCACTAACTATGGCTACACCTTC
>TRBV27|TRBD2|TRBJ2-3|.
CASSLRLGRLFIGGNGTDTQYF
TGTGCCAGCAGTTTAAGATTAGGGCGTCTTTTTATCGGGGGGAACGGCACAGATACGCAGTATTTT
>TRBV11-2|TRBD1|TRBJ2-7|.
CASSSPGQGAYEQYF
TGTGCCAGCAGCTCACCGGGACAGGGCGCCTACGAGCAGTACTTC
>TRBV15|.|TRBJ2-7|.
CATSSRGGPEEQYF
TGTGCCACCAGCAGCCGAGGTGGGCCTGAAGAGCAGTACTTC
>TRBV7-9|TRBD1|TRBJ1-1|.
CASSSTGGGTEAFF
TGTGCCAGCAGCTCGACAGGGGGTGGAACTGAAGCTTTCTTT
>TRBV30|.|TRBJ2-7|.
CAWSGLNYEQYF
TGTGCCTGGAGTGGATTGAACTACGAGCAGTACTTC
>TRBV29-1|TRBD2|TRBJ2-1|.
CSVEDLVAGGHEQFF
TGCAGCGTTGAAGATTTGGTAGCGGGGGGGCATGAGCAGTTCTTC
>TRBV4-1|.|TRBJ1-2|.
CASSSRWGGGYGYTF
TGCGCCAGCAGCTCCCGTTGGGGAGGGGGCTATGGCTACACCTTC
>TRBV10-3|.|TRBJ1-1|.
CAIRSRDDTEAFF
TGTGCCATCAGGAGCAGGGATGACACTGAAGCTTTCTTT
>TRBV14|TRBD1|TRBJ1-6|.
CASSQAPGTGDSPLHF
TGTGCCAGCAGCCAAGCCCCCGGGACAGGGGATTCACCCCTCCACTTT
>TRBV2|.|TRBJ2-7|.
CASSEPFIPYEQYF
TGTGCCAGCAGTGAGCCTTTTATTCCCTACGAGCAGTACTTC
>TRBV2|.|TRBJ1-1|few
CASTRGYVTEAFF
TGTGCCAGCACAAGGGGTTACGTTACTGAAGCTTTCTTT
>TRBV5-6|TRBD2|TRBJ2-1|.
CASSLTSGVLHNEQFF
TGTGCCAGCAGCTTGACTAGCGGGGTCCTACACAATGAGCAGTTCTTC
>TRBV19|.|TRBJ2-2|.
CASTAPRGTNTGELFF
TGTGCCAGTACCGCCCCCAGGGGAACGAACACCGGGGAGCTGTTTTTT
>TRBV29-1|.|TRBJ1-2|.
CSVVSDYGYTF
TGCAGCGTTGTGTCTGACTATGGCTACACCTTC
>TRBV6-1|.|TRBJ2-7|.
CASKDVQPQYF
TGTGCCAGCAAGGATGTCCAGCCGCAGTACTTC
>TRBV2|.|TRBJ1-1|.
CAVGQNTEAFF
TGTGCCGTCGGGCAGAACACTGAAGCTTTCTTT
>TRBV27|TRBD2|TRBJ2-7|.
CASSLYASGGYEQYF
TGTGCCAGCAGTTTATATGCTAGCGGAGGTTACGAGCAGTACTTC
>TRBV27|.|TRBJ2-2|.
CASTRTGLANTGELFF
TGTGCCAGCACTCGGACGGGACTGGCGAACACCGGGGAGCTGTTTTTT
>TRBV19|TRBD1|TRBJ2-3|few
CATETGGRTDTQYF
TGTGCCACAGAGACAGGGGGCCGCACAGATACGCAGTATTTT
>TRBV6-6|TRBD2|TRBJ2-7|.
CASSYEAGDFYEQYF
TGTGCCAGCAGTTACGAAGCGGGGGACTTCTACGAGCAGTACTTC
>TRBV5-1|.|TRBJ2-5|.
CASSLNLGMETQYF
TGCGCCAGCAGCTTGAACCTAGGGATGGAGACCCAGTACTTC
>TRBV2|.|TRBJ1-1|.
CASSEGGHTEAFF
TGTGCCAGCAGCGAGGGGGGGCACACTGAAGCTTTCTTT
>TRBV5-1|.|TRBJ1-4|.
CASSPDGAEKLFF
TGCGCCAGCAGCCCGGACGGTGCGGAAAAACTGTTTTTT
>TRBV27|.|TRBJ1-6|.
CASSLSGSSYNSPLHF
TGTGCCAGCAGTTTATCCGGTAGCTCCTATAATTCACCCCTCCACTTT
>TRBV10-3|.|TRBJ1-5|.
CAISESGAPRGQPQHF
TGTGCCATCAGTGAGTCAGGAGCGCCCCGCGGTCAGCCCCAGCATTTT
>TRBV7-3|.|TRBJ2-3|.
CASSPGGGGGDTQYF
TGTGCCAGCAGCCCCGGGGGAGGGGGAGGAGATACGCAGTATTTT
>TRBV19|.|TRBJ2-5|.
CASSNQARETQYF
TGTGCCAGTAGTAATCAGGCCCGAGAGACCCAGTACTTC
>TRBV15|TRBD2|TRBJ2-3|.
CATSRDLSGSGADTQYF
TGTGCCACCAGCAGAGATCTGAGCGGGAGTGGGGCAGATACGCAGTATTTT
>TRBV6-5|TRBD1|TRBJ1-5|.
CASSAWTGGNQPQHF
TGTGCCAGCAGTGCTTGGACAGGGGGCAATCAGCCCCAGCATTTT
>TRBV5-3|.|TRBJ1-1|.
CARSERDSCPNTEAFF
TGTGCCAGAAGCGAGCGGGACTCCTGCCCGAACACTGAAGCTTTCTTT
>TRBV30|.|TRBJ1-1|few
CAWSVEGLNTEAFF
TGTGCCTGGAGTGTAGAAGGGCTGAACACTGAAGCTTTCTTT
>TRBV4-1|TRBD1|TRBJ1-2|.
CASSQGTGTGLNYGYTF
TGCGCCAGCAGCCAAGGAACCGGGACAGGGCTTAACTATGGCTACACCTTC
>TRBV10-3|.|TRBJ1-1|.
CAIQQGVGTEAFF
TGTGCCATCCAACAGGGAGTCGGCACTGAAGCTTTCTTT
>TRBV6-5|TRBD1|TRBJ1-1|.
CASSYSGTANTEAFF
TGTGCCAGCAGTTATTCCGGGACAGCGAACACTGAAGCTTTCTTT
>TRBV29-1|TRBD2|TRBJ2-6|.
CSVEMASGRAGANVLTF
TGCAGCGTTGAAATGGCCAGCGGGAGGGCTGGGGCCAACGTCCTGACTTTC
>TRBV9|.|TRBJ1-1|.
CASSVGWGTEAFF
TGTGCCAGCAGCGTAGGGTGGGGGACTGAAGCTTTCTTT
>TRBV5-1|.|TRBJ1-1|.
CASSFSSFRGNTEAFF
TGCGCCAGCAGCTTTTCCTCTTTCCGCGGGAACACTGAAGCTTTCTTT
>TRBV6-6|.|TRBJ2-5|.
CASSYPDQETQYF
TGTGCCAGCAGTTATCCGGATCAAGAGACCCAGTACTTC
>TRBV7-9|.|TRBJ1-1|.
CASSLQWTNTEAFF
TGTGCCAGCAGCTTACAATGGACGAACACTGAAGCTTTCTTT